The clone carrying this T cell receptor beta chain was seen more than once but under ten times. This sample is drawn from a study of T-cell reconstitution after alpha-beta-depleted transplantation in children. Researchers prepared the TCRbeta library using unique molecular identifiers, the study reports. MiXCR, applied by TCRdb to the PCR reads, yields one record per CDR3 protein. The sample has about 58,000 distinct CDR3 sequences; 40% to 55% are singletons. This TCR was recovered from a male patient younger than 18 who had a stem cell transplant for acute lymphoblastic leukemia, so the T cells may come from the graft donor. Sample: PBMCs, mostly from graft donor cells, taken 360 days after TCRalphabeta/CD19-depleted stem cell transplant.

The CDR3 protein is CSARTGGDIQYF. The CDR3 nucleotides read TGCAGCGCCCGGACAGGGGGGGACATTCAGTACTTC. The V and J genes are TRBV29-1 and TRBJ2-4; 10 nucleotides agree with TRBD1. V shed 7 bases and J 8 bases; nucleotides not matched to a gene: 5. CDR1 and CDR2 from the germline V gene are SQVTM and ANQGSEA. The CDR3 has 12 residues.